Following are 28 T cell receptor beta chains from one sample sequenced in a study of T cells in Graves' hyperthyroidism and ophthalmopathy. RNA transcripts gave rise to amplified TCR beta CDR3 regions. When the TCR CDR3 underwent first-round RT-PCR, the HTBI primer set was used. TCRdb itself ran the multiplex PCR reads through MiXCR, one entry per CDR3 protein. Here the sample spans almost 600,000 distinct CDR3 sequences, around 14% being singletons. The sample comprised blood. These receptors all stem from a woman in her 30s with Graves' hyperthyroidism that later progressed to Graves' ophthalmopathy.

This clonotype showed up many times. The chain joins TRBV20-1 to TRBJ2-7; 12 bases are shared with TRBD2. Germline lookup yields CDR1 DFQATT and CDR2 SNEGSKA (reference sequence). The CDR3 length is 17 residues. Unmatched junction bases numbered 13, after V lost 5 bases and J lost 2 bases. The CDR3 is CSAPDPQLAGGPYEQYF. The CDR3 nucleotides read TGCAGTGCTCCCGACCCTCAACTAGCGGGGGGCCCCTACGAGCAGTACTTC.

This clonotype was counted many times. The V call is TRBV30, the J call TRBJ1-5; 7 bases are shared with TRBD1. Trimming took 1 base from V and 4 from J; bases not matched to a gene: 4. Germline V gene data show CDR1 as GTSNPN and CDR2 as SVGIG (reference sequence). The CDR3 loop spans 14 amino acids. This CDR3 reads CAWSEGQLNQPQHF. In DNA form, the CDR3 reads TGTGCCTGGAGTGAGGGACAGTTGAATCAGCCCCAGCATTTT.

This clonotype was picked up a small number of times. The CDR3 protein is CASSLSNSGPPYNEQFF. The CDR3 DNA is TGTGCCAGCAGCCTCTCCAATAGCGGGCCCCCCTACAATGAGCAGTTCTTC. The J gene is TRBJ2-1, the V gene TRBV4-2; TRBD2 matches at 7 bases. J lost 2 bases, V lost 4 bases, and 11 bases had no gene match. The length of the CDR3 is 17 residues. Germline loops: CDR1 LGHNA, CDR2 YNFKEQ.

In this sample, this clonotype turned up a few times. The V call is TRBV27, the J call TRBJ2-5; D is undetermined. Per the germline V gene, CDR1 is MNHEY and CDR2 is SMNVEV (reference sequence). The CDR3 loop spans 14 amino acids. V gave up 6 bases and J gave up 5 bases, with 16 bases separating them. The CDR3, as DNA: TGTGCCAGCAGGCATGTCTTACCTGGGGAGACCCAGTACTTC. The encoded protein is CASRHVLPGETQYF.

In its sample, this clonotype was seen a few times. The gene calls are TRBV6-5 and TRBJ1-5, with 7 nucleotides matching TRBD1. CDR1 is MNHEY, CDR2 SVGAGI, per germline. CDR3 length: 17 residues. Trimming took 8 bases from V and 0 from J; bases not matched to a gene: 13. Here the CDR3 DNA reads TGTGCCAGCCACCTGACCTTGGGGACAGCTAGCAATCAGCCCCAGCATTTT. It specifies CASHLTLGTASNQPQHF.

This clonotype has just a few counts. The chain is built from TRBV11-3 and TRBJ2-4; TRBD1 or TRBD2 may be the D gene (5 bases each). CDR3 length equals 19 residues. The germline CDR1 and CDR2 sequences are SGHNT and YENEEA. V was clipped by 5 bases and J by 0 bases, with 23 bases between them. The DNA for the CDR3 is TGTGCCAGCAGCCCAGGGAGTGATCGAGGGTGGGGAGCCAAAAACATTCAGTACTTC. The encoded protein is CASSPGSDRGWGAKNIQYF.

This clonotype was seen at least ten times. The gene calls are TRBV20-1 and TRBJ2-1; D might be TRBD1 (6 bases). This CDR3 comprises 14 residues. CDR1 and CDR2 from the germline V gene are DFQATT and SNEGSKA (reference sequence). The V and J ends lost 5 bases and 4 bases respectively, with 15 bases between them. This CDR3 is CSAPTGQHYNEQFF. Written as DNA, the CDR3 is TGCAGTGCTCCTACAGGGCAGCATTACAATGAGCAGTTCTTC.

This clonotype occurred many times. The CDR3 bases are TGTGCCAGCAGCAAGGGGGCCCGGCCCGAAGCTTTCTTT. Translated, it gives CASSKGARPEAFF. The chain links TRBV27 to TRBJ1-1; 7 bases line up with TRBD1. The CDR3 has 13 amino acids. After removal of 6 bases from V and 8 bases from J, the junction contained 9 bases not matched to a gene. CDR1 and CDR2 (germline): MNHEY, SMNVEV (reference sequence).

This clonotype is medium-sized (0.01 to 0.1%) by share. The chain couples TRBV15 to TRBJ1-1, with D perhaps matching TRBD1 (5 bases). CDR3 length: 14 amino acids. The V gene's germline CDR1 is LNHNV and CDR2 YYDKDF (reference sequence). V lost 0 bases and J lost 5, with 10 bases in between. CDR3 in DNA: TGTGCCACCAGCAGAGATCGGGGGGGAACTGAAGCTTTCTTT. This translates into CATSRDRGGTEAFF.

This chain joins TRBV9 and TRBJ2-7; TRBD2 aligns across 9 bases. The junction had 7 bases not matched to a gene; V was cut back by 4 bases and J by 2 bases. This CDR3 contains 15 residues. Germline CDR1 is SGDLS and CDR2 is YYNGEE. CDR3 sequence: CASSRRGGVAYEQYF. For the CDR3, the DNA is TGTGCCAGCAGCAGACGCGGGGGGGTTGCCTACGAGCAGTACTTC.

This clonotype was observed a few times. The J gene is TRBJ2-1, the V gene TRBV10-3, with D uncertain. Germline loops: CDR1 ENHRY, CDR2 SYGVKD. The CDR3 is 15 amino acids. Trimming cost V 8 bases and J 0 bases, with 14 bases left between them. The CDR3 region has the DNA TGTGCCATCGGGGTGGGCAGAAGCTCCTACAATGAGCAGTTCTTC. The encoded protein is CAIGVGRSSYNEQFF.

This clonotype was counted at least ten times. J is TRBJ2-2 and V is TRBV7-9, with 9 positions matching TRBD1. Germline CDR1 reads SEHNR; CDR2 reads FQNEAQ (reference sequence). The ends lost 1 base at V and 0 bases at J; junction bases unmatched: 3. The CDR3 sequence is 17 residues long. The CDR3 here is CASSLGDRVANTGELFF. CDR3 coding DNA: TGTGCCAGCAGCTTAGGGGACAGGGTCGCGAACACCGGGGAGCTGTTTTTT.

This clonotype was picked up many times. The chain combines TRBV11-2 with TRBJ2-5; D is undetermined. Germline-derived CDR1 and CDR2 are SGHAT and FQNNGV. V lost 0 bases and J lost 9, with 20 bases in between. The CDR3 is 16 amino acids. The CDR3 nucleotides are TGTGCCAGCAGCTTAGACACGACTCCGTACAAGAGATCCCAGTACTTC. Translation: CASSLDTTPYKRSQYF.

This clonotype was detected only a few times. The CDR3: CAWTSGGGITGSLTGELFF. The CDR3, as DNA: TGTGCCTGGACTTCGGGAGGTGGAATTACAGGGTCTCTCACCGGGGAGCTGTTTTTT. This chain connects TRBV30 to TRBJ2-2; weak D call: TRBD2 (7 bases). From germline, CDR1 is GTSNPN and CDR2 SVGIG (reference sequence). The CDR3 consists of 19 residues. V gave up 4 bases and J gave up 4 bases, with 28 bases separating them.

Details on this clonotype: This may come from a read error, since a much larger clone is one base off. The J gene is TRBJ2-3, the V gene TRBV7-8, with D perhaps matching TRBD2 (5 bases). Germline values: CDR1 SGHVS, CDR2 FQNEAQ. The length of the CDR3 is 14 residues. CDR3: CASTLISSTDTRYF. Written as DNA, the CDR3 is TGTGCCAGCACCCTTATTTCTAGCACAGATACGCGGTATTTT.

There are many counts of this clonotype. This chain connects TRBV12-3 or TRBV12-4 to TRBJ1-1; no definite D call. The CDR3 contains 13 residues. Trimming stripped 2 bases from V and 1 base from J, with 5 bases between. CDR3 protein: CASSLQRNTEAFF. CDR3 bases: TGTGCCAGCAGTTTACAGCGGAACACTGAAGCTTTCTTT.

This clonotype was recorded at least ten times. The chain joins TRBV7-9 to TRBJ2-2, with 7 bases matching TRBD1. This CDR3 is 17 amino acids long. CDR1 is SEHNR and CDR2 is FQNEAQ in the germline V gene (reference sequence). V lost 5 bases and J lost 0; bases outside the gene matches: 9. CDR3 coding DNA: TGTGCCAGCAGCCGTCTCGTGGACAGGTCGAACACCGGGGAGCTGTTTTTT. This translates into CASSRLVDRSNTGELFF.

This clonotype was detected many times. The J gene is TRBJ1-1, the V gene TRBV2; unclear D gene. The length of the CDR3 is 12 residues. V lost 4 bases, J lost 5 bases, and 8 bases lay in between. Germline-derived CDR1 and CDR2 are SNHLY and FYNNEI. CDR3 protein: CASSGYPTEAFF. The CDR3 coding sequence is TGTGCCAGCAGTGGGTACCCGACTGAAGCTTTCTTT.

Ten or more counts support this clonotype. The rearrangement links TRBV7-9 to TRBJ2-3; a weak D match, TRBD2 (5 bases). The CDR3 is made up of 13 amino acids. The V end was cut by 5 bases, the J end by 5 bases, with 11 bases between. Germline CDR1 is SEHNR and CDR2 is FQNEAQ (reference sequence). The CDR3 sequence: CASSRDGVDTQYF. The CDR3 nucleotides are TGTGCCAGCAGCCGCGACGGGGTAGATACGCAGTATTTT.

This clonotype was counted at least ten times. This chain connects TRBV12-3 or TRBV12-4 to TRBJ1-2, with 9 bases fitting TRBD1. J lost 2 bases, V lost 6 bases, and 4 bases had no gene match. The CDR3 contains 14 residues. The CDR3 spells CASRGDRVNYGYTF. CDR3 nucleotides: TGTGCCAGCAGGGGGGACAGGGTGAACTATGGCTACACCTTC.

In regard to this clonotype: This sequence may be a read error, since a much larger clone differs from it by one base. The V and J genes are TRBV3-1 and TRBJ1-1; no clear D. Germline CDR1 LGHDT, CDR2 YNNKEL (reference sequence). V lost 1 base and J lost 5, with 11 bases in between. This CDR3 has 14 residues. The chain's CDR3 is CASSQGAGTTEAFF. CDR3 in DNA: TGTGCCAGCAGCCAAGGGGCAGGCACAACTGAAGCTTTCTTT.

This clonotype was seen a handful of times. V usage is TRBV29-1 and J usage is TRBJ1-1; D not resolved. The CDR3 length is 13 residues. The V gene's germline CDR1 is SQVTM and CDR2 ANQGSEA. V was shortened by 7 bases and J by 5 bases, with 17 bases between the two germline ends. The CDR3 DNA reads TGCAGCGGGGGATACAAATCGGAGACTGAAGCTTTCTTT. This translates into CSGGYKSETEAFF.

The chain couples TRBV6-1 to TRBJ2-3, with 14 bases lining up with TRBD2. There are 16 residues in the CDR3. Trimming cost V 4 bases and J 2 bases; bases outside gene matches: 2. Germline CDR1 is MNHNS and CDR2 is SASEGT. This chain's CDR3 is CASSGLAGGVTDTQYF. The DNA for the CDR3 is TGTGCCAGCAGTGGACTAGCGGGAGGGGTCACAGATACGCAGTATTTT.

This clonotype was found many times. The DNA for the CDR3 is TGTGCCAGCACAAAAGGACAGGGGCACAATTCACCCCTCCACTTT. Amino acids: CASTKGQGHNSPLHF. The chain is built from TRBV6-2 or TRBV6-3 and TRBJ1-6, with TRBD1 matching over 9 bases. The V and J ends lost 7 bases and 7 bases, in that order; junction bases with no gene match: 8. Germline CDR1 MNHEY, CDR2 SVGEGT. This CDR3 has 15 amino acids.

The genes are TRBV20-1 and TRBJ2-1; the D gene is possibly TRBD2 (5 bases). Germline-derived CDR1 and CDR2 are DFQATT and SNEGSKA (reference sequence). Deletions cut 1 base from V and 7 bases from J, with 14 bases between. CDR3 size: 14 residues. The CDR3 sequence is CSARGGSSGNEQFF. The CDR3 bases are TGCAGTGCTAGAGGAGGGAGTTCTGGGAATGAGCAGTTCTTC.

This clonotype was recorded at least ten times. V and J are TRBV24-1 and TRBJ1-6, with 8 bases lining up with TRBD1. The CDR3 is 15 amino acids. The germline V gene has CDR1 KGHDR and CDR2 SFDVKD. V shed 7 bases, J shed 7 bases, and the junction held 8 bases outside the gene matches. The CDR3 DNA follows: TGTGCCACCAGCGAGGGGAGACAGGGGAATTCACCCCTCCACTTT. Translating gives CATSEGRQGNSPLHF.

The V and J genes are TRBV12-5 and TRBJ2-3, with D uncertain. The V and J ends lost 5 bases and 0 bases respectively, with 9 bases between them. The CDR3 is made up of 14 amino acids. Germline V CDR1 and CDR2: LGHNT, FRNRAP. Written as DNA, the CDR3 is TGTGCTAGTGGTGCTGGTCTGAGCACAGATACGCAGTATTTT. This sequence encodes CASGAGLSTDTQYF.

This clonotype was seen more than once but under ten times. The chain combines TRBV7-9 with TRBJ2-2, with 8 nucleotides matching TRBD2. The junction had 14 bases not matched to a gene; V was cut back by 4 bases and J by 4 bases. This CDR3 is 18 amino acids long. Germline V gene data show CDR1 as SEHNR and CDR2 as FQNEAQ (reference sequence). CDR3 DNA sequence: TGTGCCAGCAGCTCAACTTTCGGCGGGAGGTCCTTCACCGGGGAGCTGTTTTTT. Protein product: CASSSTFGGRSFTGELFF.